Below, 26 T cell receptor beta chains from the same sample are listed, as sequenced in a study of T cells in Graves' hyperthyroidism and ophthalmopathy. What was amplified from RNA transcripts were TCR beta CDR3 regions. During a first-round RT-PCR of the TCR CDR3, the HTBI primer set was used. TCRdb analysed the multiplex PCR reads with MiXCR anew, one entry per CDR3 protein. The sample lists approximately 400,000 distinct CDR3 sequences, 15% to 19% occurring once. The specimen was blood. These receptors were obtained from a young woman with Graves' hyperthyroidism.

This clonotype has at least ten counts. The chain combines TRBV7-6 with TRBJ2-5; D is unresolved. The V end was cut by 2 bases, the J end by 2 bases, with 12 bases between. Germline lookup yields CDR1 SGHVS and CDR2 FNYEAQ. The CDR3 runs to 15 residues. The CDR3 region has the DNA TGTGCCAGCAGCTTATCGGGCTATATACAAGAGACCCAGTACTTC. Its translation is CASSLSGYIQETQYF.

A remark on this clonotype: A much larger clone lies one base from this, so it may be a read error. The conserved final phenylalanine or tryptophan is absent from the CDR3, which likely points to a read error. The CDR3 here is CASSLALGDEQYL. For the CDR3, the DNA is TGTGCCAGCAGTTTGGCCCTGGGGGACGAGCAGTACCTC. This sequence joins TRBV28 and TRBJ2-7; D is possibly TRBD1 or TRBD2 (5 bases each). V dropped 3 bases and J dropped 5 bases, with 11 bases sitting between them. Germline CDR1 reads MDHEN; CDR2 reads SYDVKM. The CDR3 spans 13 residues.

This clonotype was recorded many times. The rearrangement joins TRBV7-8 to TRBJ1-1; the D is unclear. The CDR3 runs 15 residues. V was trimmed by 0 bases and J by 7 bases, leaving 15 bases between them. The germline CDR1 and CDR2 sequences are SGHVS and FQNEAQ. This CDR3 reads CASSLAAVWRIEAFF. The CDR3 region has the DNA TGTGCCAGCAGCTTAGCGGCAGTTTGGAGGATTGAAGCTTTCTTT.

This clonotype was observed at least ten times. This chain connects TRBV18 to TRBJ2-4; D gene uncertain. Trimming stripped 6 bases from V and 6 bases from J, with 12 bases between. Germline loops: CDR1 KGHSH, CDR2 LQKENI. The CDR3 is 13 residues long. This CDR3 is CASSLGPGNIQYF. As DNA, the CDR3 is TGTGCCAGCTCTCTCGGACCTGGAAACATTCAGTACTTC. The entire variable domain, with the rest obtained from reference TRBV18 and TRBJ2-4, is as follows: NAGVMQNPRHLVRRRGQEARLRCSPMKGHSHVYWYRQLPEEGLKFMVYLQKENIIDESGMPKERFSAEFPKEGPSILRIQQVVRGDSAAYFCASSLGPGNIQYFGAGTRLSVL.

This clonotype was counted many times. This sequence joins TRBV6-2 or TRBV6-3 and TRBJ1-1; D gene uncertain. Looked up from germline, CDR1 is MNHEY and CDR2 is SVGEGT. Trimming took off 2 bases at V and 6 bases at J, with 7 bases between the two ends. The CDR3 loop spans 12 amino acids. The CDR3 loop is CASSYDGPEAFF. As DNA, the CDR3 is TGTGCCAGCAGTTACGACGGCCCTGAAGCTTTCTTT.

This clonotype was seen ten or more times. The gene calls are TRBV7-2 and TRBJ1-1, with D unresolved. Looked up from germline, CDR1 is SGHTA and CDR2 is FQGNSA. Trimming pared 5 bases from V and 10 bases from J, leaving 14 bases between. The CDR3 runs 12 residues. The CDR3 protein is CASSQSGVGAFF. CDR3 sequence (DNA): TGTGCCAGCAGCCAGAGCGGGGTTGGAGCTTTCTTT.

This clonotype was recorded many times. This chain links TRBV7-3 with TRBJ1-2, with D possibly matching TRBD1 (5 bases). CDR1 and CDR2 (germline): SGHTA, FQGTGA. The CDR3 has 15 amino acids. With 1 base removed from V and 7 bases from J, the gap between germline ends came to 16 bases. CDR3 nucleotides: TGTGCCAGCAGCTTAAGACCCCAGGGCGCGGGTGGCTACACCTTC. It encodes CASSLRPQGAGGYTF.

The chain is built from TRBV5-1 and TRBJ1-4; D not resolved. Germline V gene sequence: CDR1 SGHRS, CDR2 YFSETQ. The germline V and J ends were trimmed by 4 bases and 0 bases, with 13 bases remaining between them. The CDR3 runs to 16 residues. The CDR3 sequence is CASSRPTGATNEKLFF. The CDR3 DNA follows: TGCGCCAGCAGCCGTCCGACCGGTGCAACTAATGAAAAACTGTTTTTT.

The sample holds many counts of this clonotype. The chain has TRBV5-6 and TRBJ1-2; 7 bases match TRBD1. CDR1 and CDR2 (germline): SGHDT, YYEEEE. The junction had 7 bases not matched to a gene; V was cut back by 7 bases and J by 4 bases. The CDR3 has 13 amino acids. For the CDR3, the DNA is TGTGCCAGCTTCCGGGACAGCCCCTATGGCTACACCTTC. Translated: CASFRDSPYGYTF.

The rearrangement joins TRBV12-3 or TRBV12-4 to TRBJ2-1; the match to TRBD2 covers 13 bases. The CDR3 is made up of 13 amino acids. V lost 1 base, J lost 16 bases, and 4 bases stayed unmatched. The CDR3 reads CASSLGTSGSRFF. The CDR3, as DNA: TGTGCCAGCAGTTTAGGGACTAGCGGGAGTAGATTCTTC.

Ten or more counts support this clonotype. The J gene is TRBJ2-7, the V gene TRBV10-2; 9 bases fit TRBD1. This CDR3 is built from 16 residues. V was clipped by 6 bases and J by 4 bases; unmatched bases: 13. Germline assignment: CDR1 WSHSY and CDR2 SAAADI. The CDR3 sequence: CASRDTGGQGLYEQYF. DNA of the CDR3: TGCGCCAGCAGGGACACGGGAGGACAGGGGCTTTACGAGCAGTACTTC.

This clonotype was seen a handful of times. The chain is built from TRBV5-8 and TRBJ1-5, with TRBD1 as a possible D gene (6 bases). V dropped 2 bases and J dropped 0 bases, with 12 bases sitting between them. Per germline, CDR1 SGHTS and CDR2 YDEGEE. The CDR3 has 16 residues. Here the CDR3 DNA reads TGTGCCAGCAGCTTTAGCGGGGGCAATAGCAATCAGCCCCAGCATTTT. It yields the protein CASSFSGGNSNQPQHF. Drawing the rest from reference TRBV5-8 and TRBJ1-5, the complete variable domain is EAGVTQSPTHLIKTRGQQATLRCSPISGHTSVYWYQQALGLGLQFLLWYDEGEERNRGNFPPRFSGRQFPNYSSELNVNALELEDSALYLCASSFSGGNSNQPQHFGDGTRLSIL.

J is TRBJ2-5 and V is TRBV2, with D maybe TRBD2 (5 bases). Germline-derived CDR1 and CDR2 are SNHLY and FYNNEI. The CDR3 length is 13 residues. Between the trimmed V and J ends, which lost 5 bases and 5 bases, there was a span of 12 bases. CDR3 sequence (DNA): TGTGCCAGCAGTCGAGCGGTTAGTGAGACCCAGTACTTC. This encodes CASSRAVSETQYF.

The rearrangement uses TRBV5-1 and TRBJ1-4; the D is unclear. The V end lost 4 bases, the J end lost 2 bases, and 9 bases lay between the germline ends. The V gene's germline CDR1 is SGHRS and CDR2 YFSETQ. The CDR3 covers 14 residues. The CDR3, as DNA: TGCGCCAGCAGCGCTTTAGGGACTAATGAAAAACTGTTTTTT. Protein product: CASSALGTNEKLFF.

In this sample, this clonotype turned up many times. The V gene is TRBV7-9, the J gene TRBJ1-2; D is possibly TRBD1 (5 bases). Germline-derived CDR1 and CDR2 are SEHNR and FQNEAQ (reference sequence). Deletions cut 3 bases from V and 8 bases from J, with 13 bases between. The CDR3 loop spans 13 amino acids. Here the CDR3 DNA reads TGTGCCAGCAGCTTTCGGGACGGCGGGGGCTACACCTTC. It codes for CASSFRDGGGYTF.

CDR3 in DNA: TGCAGTGCTCATGGACCTGTGTCTGGAAACACCATATATTTT. Protein: CSAHGPVSGNTIYF. The chain is built from TRBV20-1 and TRBJ1-3, with no clear D. Germline CDR1 and CDR2: DFQATT and SNEGSKA (reference sequence). The CDR3 runs 14 residues. The V gene lost 5 bases and the J gene lost 1 base, with 12 bases spanning the gap.

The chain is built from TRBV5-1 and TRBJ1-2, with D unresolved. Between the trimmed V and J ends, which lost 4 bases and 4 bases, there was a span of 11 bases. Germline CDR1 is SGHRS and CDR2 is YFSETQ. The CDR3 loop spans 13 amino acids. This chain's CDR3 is CASSLASLYGYTF. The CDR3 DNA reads TGCGCCAGCAGCCTCGCCAGCCTCTATGGCTACACCTTC.

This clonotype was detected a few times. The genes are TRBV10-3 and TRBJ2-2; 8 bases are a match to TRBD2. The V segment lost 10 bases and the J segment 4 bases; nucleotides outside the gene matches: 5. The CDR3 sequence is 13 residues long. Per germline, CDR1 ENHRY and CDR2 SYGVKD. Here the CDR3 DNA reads TGTGCCACGGGAGGGGGGGGCACCGGGGAGCTGTTTTTT. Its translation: CATGGGGTGELFF.

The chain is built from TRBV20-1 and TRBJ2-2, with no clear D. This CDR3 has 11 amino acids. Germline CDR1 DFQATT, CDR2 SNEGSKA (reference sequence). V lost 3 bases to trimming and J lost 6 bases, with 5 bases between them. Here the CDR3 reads CSASGPGELFF. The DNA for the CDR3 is TGCAGTGCTAGTGGCCCCGGGGAGCTGTTTTTT.

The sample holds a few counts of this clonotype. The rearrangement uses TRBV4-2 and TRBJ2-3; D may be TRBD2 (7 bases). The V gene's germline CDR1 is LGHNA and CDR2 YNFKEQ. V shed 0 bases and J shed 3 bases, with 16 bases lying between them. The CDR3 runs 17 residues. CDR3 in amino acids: CASSQDVTGGPTDTQYF. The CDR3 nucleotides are TGTGCCAGCAGCCAAGATGTTACGGGGGGCCCGACAGATACGCAGTATTTT.

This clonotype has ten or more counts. CDR3 bases: TGCAGCGTTGGTTATAACTTCGGCAATGAGCAGTTCTTC. Amino acid sequence: CSVGYNFGNEQFF. The chain uses TRBV29-1 and TRBJ2-1; D is ambiguous. This CDR3 has 13 residues. Germline assignment: CDR1 SQVTM and CDR2 ANQGSEA. Between the trimmed V and J ends, which lost 4 bases and 6 bases, there was a span of 13 bases.

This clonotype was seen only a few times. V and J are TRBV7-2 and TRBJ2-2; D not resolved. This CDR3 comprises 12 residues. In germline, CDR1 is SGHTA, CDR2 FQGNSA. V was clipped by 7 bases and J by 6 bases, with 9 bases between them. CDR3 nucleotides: TGTGCCAGCAACACTGTCCCCGGGGAGCTGTTTTTT. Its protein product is CASNTVPGELFF.

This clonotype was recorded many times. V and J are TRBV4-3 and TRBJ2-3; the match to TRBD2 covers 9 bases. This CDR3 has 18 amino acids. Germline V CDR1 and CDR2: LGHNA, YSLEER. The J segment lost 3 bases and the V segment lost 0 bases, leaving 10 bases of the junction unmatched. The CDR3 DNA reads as TGCGCCAGCAGCCAAGACTCGCCGACTAGCGGAATGACAGATACGCAGTATTTT. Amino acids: CASSQDSPTSGMTDTQYF.

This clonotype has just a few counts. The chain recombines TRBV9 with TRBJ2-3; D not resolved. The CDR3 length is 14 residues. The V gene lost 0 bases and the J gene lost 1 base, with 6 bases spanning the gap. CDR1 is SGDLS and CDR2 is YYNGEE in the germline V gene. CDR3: CASSVDQRTDTQYF. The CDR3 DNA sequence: TGTGCCAGCAGCGTAGACCAACGCACAGATACGCAGTATTTT.

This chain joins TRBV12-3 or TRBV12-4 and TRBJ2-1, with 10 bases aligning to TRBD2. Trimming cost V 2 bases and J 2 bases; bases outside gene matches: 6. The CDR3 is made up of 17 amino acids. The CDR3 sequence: CASSLMASGGPYNEQFF. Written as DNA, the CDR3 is TGTGCCAGCAGTTTAATGGCTAGCGGGGGCCCCTACAATGAGCAGTTCTTC.

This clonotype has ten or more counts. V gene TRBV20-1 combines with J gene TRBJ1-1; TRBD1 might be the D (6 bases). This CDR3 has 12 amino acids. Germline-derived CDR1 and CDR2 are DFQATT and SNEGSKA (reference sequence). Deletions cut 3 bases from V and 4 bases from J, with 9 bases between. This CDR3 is CSASEGGTEAFF. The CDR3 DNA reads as TGCAGTGCTAGTGAAGGGGGCACTGAAGCTTTCTTT.